The clone carrying this T cell receptor (beta chain) was recorded a few times. The antigen is not known. PCR involved 60 Vbeta and 13 Jbeta primers. In the original workflow: Around 10 million of the 80 million or so unique TCR beta chains counted in a later analysis were shared. Here immunoSEQ multiplex PCR was the method, and the copy in TCRdb shows in-frame clones only, minus some. The V and J calls and clone size come from that table; D and trimming were worked out from the DNA. Here the sample spans 100,000 to 150,000 clones, less than 85% being singletons. Everyone who donated was a healthy bone marrow donor. This record belongs to a study of cytomegalovirus exposure and HLA in healthy donors. Looking at the study overall: Earlier results showed 117 million unique TCR beta sequences derived from around 170 million T cells.

Notes on the study in general: Rare TCR sequences predominated, though certain public TCRs were found in many donors.

CDR3 length equals 16 residues. Per germline, CDR1 SGHRS and CDR2 YFSETQ. V was trimmed by 4 bases and J by 7 bases, leaving 20 bases between them. The rearrangement joins TRBV5-1 to TRBJ1-4, with a tentative D call TRBD1 (6 bases). Sequenced: PBMCs. The receptor was derived from a man aged 25-45 years in good health and CMV-seropositive. CDR3 in DNA: TGCGCCAGCAGCCCAAGGACAGTGTTCAGTAGTGAAAAACTGTTTTTT. As protein: CASSPRTVFSSEKLFF. The full variable domain, in which reference TRBV5-1 and TRBJ1-4 provide the parts outside the CDR3, is KAGVTQTPRYLIKTRGQQVTLSCSPISGHRSVSWYQQTPGQGLQFLFEYFSETQRNKGNFPGRFSGRQFSNSRSEMNVSTLELGDSALYLCASSPRTVFSSEKLFFGSGTQLSVL.